The 26 T cell receptor beta chains in this list originate from one sample, sequenced in a study of shared clonotypes between healthy human individuals (dated by TCRdb to 2019 to 2021). The library was generated by the immunoSEQ multiplex PCR assay. TCRdb took this table from immuneACCESS and kept in-frame rearrangements with V and J called. Such tables lack part of the clones; where checked against another copy, unresolved V genes explain under half of the gap, and the rest is unexplained. For this sample the table gives millions of clones, of which around nine tenths were detected only once. About 0.13% of the sample lies in the top ten. Sequencing used naive CD4+ T cells sorted from blood. Reading the label with the study, this specimen's cell subset or site is: CD45RA+ positively selected. These receptors originate from a man aged 18 to 30 in good health.

This clone was found once. The rearrangement uses TRBV29-1 and TRBJ1-1; D gene unclear. V was shortened by 3 bases and J by 2 bases, with 16 bases between the two germline ends. The CDR3 is 15 residues long. Germline loops: CDR1 SQVTM, CDR2 ANQGSEA. CDR3 bases: TGCAGCGTTGAGAACCTAGCTACCCTTAACACTGAAGCTTTCTTT. Translating it yields CSVENLATLNTEAFF.

This chain links TRBV27 with TRBJ2-7, with TRBD2 identical over 10 bases. The V gene's germline CDR1 is MNHEY and CDR2 SMNVEV (reference sequence). V lost 6 bases and J lost 6; bases outside the gene matches: 11. The CDR3 is made up of 15 amino acids. The CDR3 sequence: CASRKLAGRGAEQYF. The CDR3 nucleotides read TGTGCCAGCAGAAAACTAGCGGGGAGAGGGGCCGAGCAGTACTTC.

This clone was picked up one time. This chain joins TRBV2 and TRBJ2-3; D possibly uses TRBD1 or TRBD2 (6 bases each). Germline-derived CDR1 and CDR2 are SNHLY and FYNNEI. The CDR3 extends over 15 amino acids. Trimming cost V 8 bases and J 4 bases, with 19 bases left between them. CDR3 loop: CASRLVGGRPDTQYF. CDR3 nucleotides: TGTGCCAGCCGGTTAGTCGGGGGCCGGCCAGATACGCAGTATTTT.

The genes are TRBV1 and TRBJ1-2. TRBV1 is a recognized pseudogene. CDR3 length: 17 amino acids. Here the CDR3 DNA reads TGCACCAGCAGCCACTTGGCCCTACAAAGGACCCCCTATGGCTACACCTTC. Protein product: CTSSHLALQRTPYGYTF.

J is TRBJ1-1 and V is TRBV18; TRBD1 matches at 7 bases. CDR3 size: 14 residues. V lost 1 base and J lost 4; bases outside the gene matches: 3. Looked up from germline, CDR1 is KGHSH and CDR2 is LQKENI. The CDR3 sequence is CASSPQGASTEAFF. In DNA form, the CDR3 reads TGTGCCAGCTCACCACAGGGGGCGAGCACTGAAGCTTTCTTT. Based on the CDR3 plus reference TRBV18 and TRBJ1-1, the full variable domain is NAGVMQNPRHLVRRRGQEARLRCSPMKGHSHVYWYRQLPEEGLKFMVYLQKENIIDESGMPKERFSAEFPKEGPSILRIQQVVRGDSAAYFCASSPQGASTEAFFGQGTRLTVV.

The chain recombines TRBV25-1 with TRBJ1-1, with D maybe TRBD1 (5 bases). Deletions cut 3 bases from V and 2 bases from J, with 7 bases between. CDR3 length: 13 amino acids. Germline loops: CDR1 MGHDK, CDR2 SYGVNS. CDR3 region: CASSEGPNTEAFF. The CDR3, as DNA: TGTGCCAGCAGTGAGGGACCTAACACTGAAGCTTTCTTT.

Concerning this clone itself: Other DNA sequences in the same sample also yield this CDR3. This chain connects TRBV20-1 to TRBJ2-5; no clear D. The CDR3 is made up of 10 amino acids. The V end lost 6 bases, the J end lost 5 bases, and 7 bases lay between the germline ends. Germline lookup yields CDR1 DFQATT and CDR2 SNEGSKA (reference sequence). The CDR3 sequence is CSAFWETQYF. The DNA for the CDR3 is TGCAGTGCCTTTTGGGAGACCCAGTACTTC.

The chain joins TRBV18 to TRBJ2-1, with 8 bases aligning to TRBD2. This CDR3 contains 15 residues. CDR1 KGHSH and CDR2 LQKENI come from the germline V gene. V dropped 4 bases and J dropped 0; count of bases not matched to a gene: 2. CDR3 region: CASSLAGLSYNEQFF. The CDR3 nucleotides are TGTGCCAGCTCACTAGCGGGACTCTCCTACAATGAGCAGTTCTTC. Full variable domain (rest looked up from reference TRBV18 and TRBJ2-1): NAGVMQNPRHLVRRRGQEARLRCSPMKGHSHVYWYRQLPEEGLKFMVYLQKENIIDESGMPKERFSAEFPKEGPSILRIQQVVRGDSAAYFCASSLAGLSYNEQFFGPGTRLTVL.

The V call is TRBV5-1, the J call TRBJ2-2; no clear D. V dropped 1 base and J dropped 3 bases, with 7 bases sitting between them. Germline V lookup: CDR1 SGHRS, CDR2 YFSETQ. The CDR3 consists of 14 residues. The CDR3 loop reads CASSLMDYTGELFF. DNA of the CDR3: TGCGCCAGCAGCTTGATGGATTACACCGGGGAGCTGTTTTTT.

The rearrangement uses TRBV12-5 and TRBJ2-2, with a tentative D call TRBD2 (6 bases). The CDR3 length is 15 residues. Between the trimmed V and J ends, which lost 6 bases and 3 bases, there was a span of 14 bases. Germline V lookup: CDR1 LGHNT, CDR2 FRNRAP. In nucleotides, the CDR3 is TGTGCTAGTGGCCTGGGGGGATGGGACACCGGGGAGCTGTTTTTT. Translated: CASGLGGWDTGELFF.

The chain uses TRBV30 and TRBJ2-7, with 11 bases that match TRBD1. The CDR3 is 14 amino acids. Unmatched junction bases numbered 2, after V lost 3 bases and J lost 1 base. Looked up from germline, CDR1 is GTSNPN and CDR2 is SVGIG (reference sequence). CDR3 DNA sequence: TGTGCCTGGAGCCGGGACAGGGGGTCCTACGAGCAGTACTTC. Translating gives CAWSRDRGSYEQYF.

The V gene is TRBV5-5, the J gene TRBJ1-5, with a weak D call TRBD1 (5 bases). This CDR3 has 15 amino acids. Trimming pared 4 bases from V and 2 bases from J, leaving 13 bases between. Germline V gene data show CDR1 as SGHKS and CDR2 as YYEKEE (reference sequence). CDR3 sequence: CASSRSTGGNQPQHF. The DNA for the CDR3 is TGTGCCAGCAGCCGATCCACGGGGGGCAATCAGCCCCAGCATTTT.

The rearrangement links TRBV2 to TRBJ1-2; tentative D call: TRBD1 (5 bases). Germline CDR1 is SNHLY and CDR2 is FYNNEI. CDR3 length: 11 residues. The V end lost 3 bases, the J end lost 8 bases, and 7 bases lay between the germline ends. The CDR3 sequence: CASSDRDGYTF. CDR3 sequence (DNA): TGTGCCAGCAGTGACAGGGACGGCTACACCTTC.

The chain joins TRBV7-2 to TRBJ2-5; D is possibly TRBD1 or TRBD2 (5 bases each). The germline CDR1 and CDR2 sequences are SGHTA and FQGNSA. The CDR3 loop spans 16 amino acids. The ends were cut back, 5 bases at V and 5 bases at J, with 21 bases in the middle. This CDR3 is CASSPRQEGRTETQYF. CDR3 sequence (DNA): TGTGCCAGCAGCCCCCGGCAAGAGGGGCGAACGGAGACCCAGTACTTC.

The chain combines TRBV5-6 with TRBJ1-1; tentative D call: TRBD1 (6 bases). V was trimmed by 0 bases and J by 3 bases, leaving 21 bases between them. The CDR3 sequence is 18 residues long. CDR1 and CDR2 (germline): SGHDT, YYEEEE. This CDR3 is CASSLGTHRDTGDTEAFF. The CDR3 DNA follows: TGTGCCAGCAGCTTGGGGACCCACAGGGACACGGGGGACACTGAAGCTTTCTTT.

For this clone: The same CDR3 can be traced to other DNA sequences in this sample. The chain carries TRBV19 and TRBJ2-7, with TRBD2 matching over 8 bases. Per the germline V gene, CDR1 is LNHDA and CDR2 is SQIVND (reference sequence). This CDR3 is 14 amino acids long. V lost 1 base and J lost 2; bases outside the gene matches: 1. The CDR3 sequence is CASSIGGGTYEQYF. The CDR3 coding sequence is TGTGCCAGTAGTATAGGCGGGGGGACCTACGAGCAGTACTTC.

This sequence joins TRBV5-1 and TRBJ2-3; D is ambiguous. The V end lost 4 bases, the J end lost 0 bases, and 15 bases lay between the germline ends. Germline V gene data show CDR1 as SGHRS and CDR2 as YFSETQ. The CDR3 totals 16 residues. The CDR3 loop is CASSRRGTVSTDTQYF. For the CDR3, the DNA is TGCGCCAGCAGCCGACGAGGTACAGTAAGCACAGATACGCAGTATTTT.

The chain has TRBV19 and TRBJ2-3, with D maybe TRBD2 (6 bases). V lost 6 bases, J lost 1 base, and 14 bases lay in between. Germline CDR1 reads LNHDA; CDR2 reads SQIVND (reference sequence). The CDR3 length is 15 residues. The CDR3 coding sequence is TGTGCCAGTAGCCCGGAGGGCCGGGGCACAGATACGCAGTATTTT. Protein: CASSPEGRGTDTQYF.

This chain uses TRBV5-1 with TRBJ1-4, with 7 bases identical to TRBD1. The CDR3 runs to 16 residues. The germline V gene encodes CDR1 SGHRS and CDR2 YFSETQ. V lost 0 bases and J lost 6; bases outside the gene matches: 8. This CDR3 is CASSLGVTGRDEKLFF. The CDR3 coding sequence is TGCGCCAGCAGCTTGGGGGTGACAGGGAGGGATGAAAAACTGTTTTTT. Drawing the rest from reference TRBV5-1 and TRBJ1-4, the complete variable domain is KAGVTQTPRYLIKTRGQQVTLSCSPISGHRSVSWYQQTPGQGLQFLFEYFSETQRNKGNFPGRFSGRQFSNSRSEMNVSTLELGDSALYLCASSLGVTGRDEKLFFGSGTQLSVL.

For the CDR3, the DNA is TGTGCCAGCAGCTTATTCACCCCGGGACTCGGCTCTGGAAACACCATATATTTT. It yields the protein CASSLFTPGLGSGNTIYF. V and J are TRBV7-9 and TRBJ1-3; D may be TRBD1 (5 bases). The germline gives CDR1 SEHNR, CDR2 FQNEAQ (reference sequence). V was shortened by 2 bases and J by 0 bases, with 17 bases between the two germline ends. The CDR3 extends over 18 amino acids.

This clone was detected only once. The J gene is TRBJ2-5, the V gene TRBV9; D remains unclear. Germline CDR1 and CDR2: SGDLS and YYNGEE. CDR3 length equals 12 residues. V was trimmed by 4 bases and J by 4 bases, leaving 8 bases between them. In DNA, the CDR3 is TGTGCCAGCAGCTCCCTCGGAGAGACCCAGTACTTC. Translated: CASSSLGETQYF.

The V call is TRBV2, the J call TRBJ1-5, with D perhaps matching TRBD1 (5 bases). The CDR3 contains 12 residues. CDR1 is SNHLY and CDR2 is FYNNEI in the germline V gene. Between the trimmed V and J ends, which lost 5 bases and 6 bases, there was a span of 8 bases. CDR3 DNA sequence: TGTGCCAGCAGTCCGGGGACTCAGCCCCAGCATTTT. It is translated as CASSPGTQPQHF.

In this sample, this clone turned up once. This chain uses TRBV27 with TRBJ2-3; D possibly corresponds to TRBD1 (5 bases). Germline values: CDR1 MNHEY, CDR2 SMNVEV (reference sequence). This CDR3 spans 17 amino acids. The V and J ends lost 4 bases and 1 base respectively, with 18 bases between them. The CDR3, as DNA: TGTGCCAGCAGTTCCCTCTCAGGGAATACCGGCACAGATACGCAGTATTTT. This sequence encodes CASSSLSGNTGTDTQYF.

This clone is a singleton in its sample. In nucleotides, the CDR3 is TGTGCCAGCAGTGAATTGCAGGGCAACTACGAGCAGTACTTC. This gives the protein CASSELQGNYEQYF. The chain joins TRBV2 to TRBJ2-7; perhaps TRBD1 as D (5 bases). Germline V gene lookup returns CDR1 SNHLY and CDR2 FYNNEI. The CDR3 is 14 residues long. V shed 2 bases and J shed 3 bases, with 11 bases lying between them.

V gene TRBV7-9 combines with J gene TRBJ2-5; D is uncertain. Trimming removed 3 bases at V and 2 bases at J, with 13 bases between. This CDR3 comprises 15 residues. Germline-derived CDR1 and CDR2 are SEHNR and FQNEAQ (reference sequence). In nucleotides, the CDR3 is TGTGCCAGCAGCTTTACTACATATCTACAAGAGACCCAGTACTTC. Its protein product is CASSFTTYLQETQYF.

This chain joins TRBV5-1 and TRBJ2-4; TRBD2 agrees at 12 bases. After removal of 1 base from V and 1 base from J, the junction contained 6 bases not matched to a gene. The CDR3 sequence is 18 residues long. Germline loops: CDR1 SGHRS, CDR2 YFSETQ. The CDR3 here is CASSLRLAGVAAKNIQYF. DNA of the CDR3: TGCGCCAGCAGCTTGCGACTAGCGGGAGTTGCGGCCAAAAACATTCAGTACTTC.